The T cell receptor (beta chain) under discussion was sequenced for a study of blood T cells in healthy people across ages. The table lists this clonotype with a few counts. The junction had 9 bases not matched to a gene; V was cut back by 4 bases and J by 2 bases. The CDR3 sequence is 16 residues long. The germline V gene encodes CDR1 SGHDT and CDR2 YYEEEE. Through a sample-barcoded 5' primer and a J-beta primer mix, a second PCR was run for roughly 6 to 12 cycles. A template-switch adaptor that had 12 random nucleotides put a tag on each cDNA molecule. TCRdb processed the 5' RACE reads anew with MiXCR; each CDR3 protein has one entry. The profile covers 750,000 to 1,000,000 distinct CDR3 sequences, with 25% to 35% appearing a single time and around 9.6% taken by the ten largest. In addition, the sample was reused for a study of T cells of mothers and their children. That study reports: At a sensitivity of about 92 clones per million clonotypes, no persistent microchimeric T cell clones appeared.

Sequenced sample: blood. The sequence was obtained from a woman aged 40 to 50 in good health. The chain employs TRBV5-6 and TRBJ2-5, with 9 bases fitting TRBD2. The DNA for the CDR3 is TGTGCCAGCAGCGTCGCCTCTAGCGGGGCACAAGAGACCCAGTACTTC. Protein sequence: CASSVASSGAQETQYF.